Each of the 20 T cell receptor beta chains below was sequenced from the same sample in a study of OX40 agonist ivuxolimab in advanced cancers. Produced via immunoSEQ multiplex PCR; TCRdb's table is partial and in-frame only. This sample carries 70,000 or so clones, 85% to 90% of them seen once, and the ten largest clones take 8% to 11%. The sample in question was CD4+ or CD8+ T cells sorted from blood, obtained in a trial of the OX40 agonist ivuxolimab. The receptor set was obtained from an adult with an advanced solid tumor such as melanoma, head and neck, liver or kidney cancer.

The rearrangement links TRBV6-4 to TRBJ2-7, with D tentatively TRBD1 (5 bases). The CDR3 contains 13 residues. CDR1 is MRHNA and CDR2 is SNTAGT in the germline V gene. Trimming shortened V by 11 bases and J by 3 bases, and 17 bases separated the two germline ends. CDR3: CAPKRSGHYEQYF. As DNA, the CDR3 is TGTGCCCCCAAGAGGTCCGGACACTACGAGCAGTACTTC.

V usage is TRBV11-2 and J usage is TRBJ1-2, with TRBD1 matching over 7 bases. V shed 1 base and J 5 bases; nucleotides not matched to a gene: 4. The CDR3 spans 14 residues. Germline V lookup: CDR1 SGHAT, CDR2 FQNNGV. The CDR3 nucleotides read TGTGCCAGCAGCTTAGGACAGGGAAATTATGGCTACACCTTC. Its translation is CASSLGQGNYGYTF.

In this sample, this clone turned up once. The J gene is TRBJ1-2, the V gene TRBV5-4, with unresolved D. The CDR3 consists of 13 residues. The germline CDR1 and CDR2 sequences are SGHNT and YYREEE (reference sequence). Trimming took 4 bases from V and 8 from J, leaving 15 bases between them. CDR3 sequence reads: CASSQTGPWGYTF. CDR3 coding DNA: TGTGCCAGCAGCCAAACCGGGCCCTGGGGCTACACCTTC.

V gene TRBV4-3 combines with J gene TRBJ2-1; TRBD2 agrees at 8 bases. The CDR3 runs 17 residues. Trimming took 0 bases from V and 4 from J; bases not matched to a gene: 8. Germline CDR1 reads LGHNA; CDR2 reads YSLEER. The CDR3 DNA reads as TGCGCCAGCAGCCAAGATTTCACTAGCGGAACTTACAATGAGCAGTTCTTC. This gives the protein CASSQDFTSGTYNEQFF.

The chain has TRBV6-5 and TRBJ1-1; 7 bases fit TRBD1. With 6 bases clipped from V and 0 bases from J, the junction kept 7 bases outside the gene matches. CDR3 length equals 15 residues. Germline CDR1 reads MNHEY; CDR2 reads SVGAGI. The CDR3 sequence: CASRNQQGMNTEAFF. CDR3 DNA sequence: TGTGCCAGCAGAAACCAACAGGGGATGAACACTGAAGCTTTCTTT.

This clone appeared once. The genes are TRBV10-3 and TRBJ1-2; D is unresolved. V gave up 10 bases and J gave up 4 bases, with 19 bases separating them. CDR1 ENHRY and CDR2 SYGVKD come from the germline V gene. CDR3 length: 14 residues. In DNA form, the CDR3 reads TGTGCCACCGCGGGCCAGCGAGAGACCTATGGCTACACCTTC. Translating gives CATAGQRETYGYTF.

In DNA, the CDR3 is TGTGCCAGCAGCCAAGGTGAGAGAGAAGCTTTCTTT. This codes for CASSQGEREAFF. The rearrangement uses TRBV4-2 and TRBJ1-1, with D unclear. Germline CDR1 LGHNA, CDR2 YNFKEQ. The CDR3 spans 12 residues. Trimming removed 1 base from V and 8 bases from J, with 8 bases in between.

The chain uses TRBV18 and TRBJ2-7; TRBD2 might be the D (6 bases). Trimming removed 3 bases from V and 5 bases from J, with 8 bases in between. This CDR3 spans 12 amino acids. CDR1 is KGHSH and CDR2 is LQKENI in the germline V gene. The CDR3 protein is CASSPRLDEQYF. The CDR3 DNA reads TGTGCCAGCTCACCCCGACTAGACGAGCAGTACTTC.

This sequence joins TRBV7-3 and TRBJ2-1; TRBD2 is a possible D gene (6 bases). This CDR3 has 14 residues. Germline V CDR1 and CDR2: SGHTA, FQGTGA. Deletions cut 3 bases from V and 9 bases from J, with 15 bases between. CDR3 loop: CASSFDGAGREQFF. CDR3 in DNA: TGTGCCAGCAGCTTCGACGGCGCGGGGCGTGAGCAGTTCTTC.

To note about this clone: The identical CDR3 is also encoded by other nucleotide sequences in the sample. The V and J genes are TRBV5-4 and TRBJ1-1; D not certain. Per the germline V gene, CDR1 is SGHNT and CDR2 is YYREEE (reference sequence). V dropped 4 bases and J dropped 6 bases, with 16 bases sitting between them. The CDR3 spans 14 residues. The CDR3 loop is CASSPSGRQAEAFF. The CDR3 region has the DNA TGTGCCAGCAGCCCGTCGGGTCGCCAGGCTGAAGCTTTCTTT.

V and J are TRBV11-3 and TRBJ2-5, with D possibly being TRBD2 (5 bases). The DNA matches TRBJ2-7 better at its end, which makes the J call doubtful. Germline values: CDR1 SGHNT, CDR2 YENEEA. The CDR3 has 13 residues. The CDR3 region has the DNA TGTGCCAGCAGCTTTTGGGAGAACTACGAGCAGTACTTC. This codes for CASSFWENYEQYF.

The V call is TRBV15, the J call TRBJ1-6, with 7 bases lining up with TRBD1. In germline, CDR1 is LNHNV, CDR2 YYDKDF (reference sequence). The CDR3 has 13 amino acids. After removal of 9 bases from V and 5 bases from J, the junction contained 4 bases not matched to a gene. The CDR3 here is CATTGTNNSPLHF. As DNA, the CDR3 is TGTGCCACGACAGGGACGAATAATTCACCCCTCCACTTT.

The chain couples TRBV7-9 to TRBJ1-2; D ambiguous. The length of the CDR3 is 12 residues. Trimming removed 0 bases from V and 5 bases from J, with 4 bases in between. CDR1 SEHNR and CDR2 FQNEAQ come from the germline V gene (reference sequence). This CDR3 is CASSLAGYGYTF. The CDR3 coding sequence is TGTGCCAGCAGCTTAGCGGGGTATGGCTACACCTTC.

The chain carries TRBV2 and TRBJ2-3; D remains unclear. The V gene's germline CDR1 is SNHLY and CDR2 FYNNEI. Trimming took off 4 bases at V and 0 bases at J, with 5 bases between the two ends. This CDR3 is 13 amino acids long. The CDR3: CASSAPSTDTQYF. In nucleotides, the CDR3 is TGTGCCAGCAGTGCTCCTAGCACAGATACGCAGTATTTT.

The chain couples TRBV5-4 to TRBJ2-3; D is possibly TRBD1 (6 bases). The CDR3 runs 14 residues. CDR1 and CDR2 from the germline V gene are SGHNT and YYREEE (reference sequence). The ends were cut back, 0 bases at V and 3 bases at J, with 8 bases in the middle. The CDR3 DNA sequence: TGTGCCAGCAGCTTGGCAGGGGTAACAGATACGCAGTATTTT. Translated: CASSLAGVTDTQYF.

The chain couples TRBV6-6 to TRBJ1-2; possible D gene TRBD1, 5 bases. The CDR3 is made up of 11 amino acids. Germline lookup yields CDR1 MNHNY and CDR2 SVGAGI (reference sequence). The CDR3 reads CAGGANYGYTF. The CDR3 DNA reads TGTGCTGGGGGAGCTAACTATGGCTACACCTTC.

The chain uses TRBV28 and TRBJ2-5; possibly TRBD2 for D (6 bases). Judging by the DNA end, TRBJ2-7 fits better; the J call may be wrong. CDR3 length equals 14 residues. CDR1 MDHEN and CDR2 SYDVKM come from the germline V gene. In DNA form, the CDR3 reads TGTGCCAGCAGTTTATGGCGCCGCGGGGTCGAGCAGTACTTC. Residues: CASSLWRRGVEQYF.

J is TRBJ2-7 and V is TRBV28; D gene ambiguous. CDR1 is MDHEN, CDR2 SYDVKM, per germline. This CDR3 comprises 15 residues. Trimming stripped 6 bases from V and 9 bases from J, with 24 bases between. CDR3 sequence: CASRANLRPTDGQYF. The CDR3 DNA reads as TGTGCCAGCAGGGCAAACCTAAGGCCTACTGACGGGCAGTACTTC.

The J gene is TRBJ2-7, the V gene TRBV19, with 8 positions matching TRBD1. With 5 bases clipped from V and 3 bases from J, the junction kept 15 bases outside the gene matches. CDR3 size: 17 residues. The germline V gene encodes CDR1 LNHDA and CDR2 SQIVND (reference sequence). DNA of the CDR3: TGTGCCAGTAGTCGCGGGACAGGCTCTTCACTCAACTACGAGCAGTACTTC. Amino acid sequence: CASSRGTGSSLNYEQYF.

The chain links TRBV6-4 to TRBJ2-3, with TRBD2 identical over 15 bases. The V segment lost 3 bases and the J segment 6 bases; nucleotides outside the gene matches: 4. The CDR3 consists of 16 residues. Germline CDR1 MRHNA, CDR2 SNTAGT. CDR3 protein: CASSEGTSGRLDTQYF. CDR3 in DNA: TGTGCCAGCAGTGAAGGGACTAGCGGGAGGTTGGATACGCAGTATTTT.